This entry lists 26 T cell receptor beta chains sequenced from one sample in a study of T cell changes during pregnancy in multiple sclerosis. The protocol was immunoSEQ multiplex PCR, while the TCRdb copy is restricted to in-frame clones and leaves out a portion. The table records 30,000 to 35,000 clones, around 90% of them present only once. The sequenced sample was CD4+ T cells from peripheral blood mononuclear cells, obtained in the third trimester of pregnancy. The receptors originated from a female donor in good health, enrolled as a control in a pregnancy study.

The chain couples TRBV27 to TRBJ1-2, with 9 positions matching TRBD1. The V segment lost 6 bases and the J segment 3 bases; nucleotides outside the gene matches: 8. CDR1 is MNHEY, CDR2 SMNVEV, per germline (reference sequence). The CDR3 runs to 15 residues. The CDR3 DNA is TGTGCCAGCAGACCCTCTGACAGGGGGTACTATGGCTACACCTTC. Translating it yields CASRPSDRGYYGYTF.

J is TRBJ2-2 and V is TRBV11-3; tentatively, D is TRBD2 (5 bases). This CDR3 region has 15 residues. The V gene's germline CDR1 is SGHNT and CDR2 YENEEA. V gave up 4 bases and J gave up 6 bases, with 15 bases separating them. CDR3 protein: CASSSNIPGAGELFF. DNA for the CDR3: TGTGCCAGCAGCTCCAACATCCCCGGGGCCGGGGAGCTGTTTTTT.

The gene calls are TRBV30 and TRBJ1-3; 9 positions match TRBD1. CDR3 length: 18 amino acids. V trimming: 3 bases; J trimming: 0 bases; junction bases outside the gene matches: 12. Per germline, CDR1 GTSNPN and CDR2 SVGIG (reference sequence). In DNA, the CDR3 is TGTGCCTGGAGGACTCGGGGACAGGGATTGAGCTCTGGAAACACCATATATTTT. Protein: CAWRTRGQGLSSGNTIYF.

V is TRBV6-6 and J is TRBJ2-7; TRBD2 is a possible D gene (6 bases). Trimming removed 4 bases at V and 5 bases at J, with 18 bases between. Germline loops: CDR1 MNHNY, CDR2 SVGAGI (reference sequence). CDR3 length: 15 residues. The CDR3 sequence: CASSFPGTPMDEQYF. CDR3 in DNA: TGTGCCAGCAGTTTCCCCGGGACTCCCATGGACGAGCAGTACTTC.

The chain is built from TRBV2 and TRBJ2-3, with D maybe TRBD2 (5 bases). V was shortened by 4 bases and J by 4 bases, with 12 bases between the two germline ends. The CDR3 is made up of 14 amino acids. Germline assignment: CDR1 SNHLY and CDR2 FYNNEI. The CDR3 nucleotides read TGTGCCAGCAGTGTGGCCTCCGGGGCAGATACGCAGTATTTT. Protein sequence: CASSVASGADTQYF.

A few counts support this clone. The rearrangement links TRBV6-1 to TRBJ2-5, with 8 bases aligning to TRBD2. This CDR3 has 14 residues. CDR1 is MNHNS and CDR2 is SASEGT in the germline V gene. After removal of 4 bases from V and 1 base from J, the junction contained 2 bases not matched to a gene. Here the CDR3 reads CASSGGLVQETQYF. Here the CDR3 DNA reads TGTGCCAGCAGTGGGGGACTAGTCCAAGAGACCCAGTACTTC.

This chain joins TRBV7-2 and TRBJ1-5, with 7 bases aligning to TRBD1. The V segment lost 5 bases and the J segment 0 bases; nucleotides outside the gene matches: 7. In germline, CDR1 is SGHTA, CDR2 FQGNSA. This CDR3 comprises 16 residues. The CDR3 DNA follows: TGTGCCAGCAGCCCCCAACAGGGGTATAGCAATCAGCCCCAGCATTTT. Protein product: CASSPQQGYSNQPQHF.

This chain links TRBV6-5 with TRBJ1-1; possible D gene TRBD1, 6 bases. Germline CDR1 reads MNHEY; CDR2 reads SVGAGI. This CDR3 has 14 residues. V lost 3 bases, J lost 6 bases, and 14 bases lay in between. The CDR3 sequence is CASSYSTGIAEAFF. The CDR3 DNA sequence: TGTGCCAGCAGTTATAGTACAGGGATCGCTGAAGCTTTCTTT.

The rearrangement links TRBV6-6 to TRBJ1-2, with D uncertain. This CDR3 has 15 amino acids. CDR1 MNHNY and CDR2 SVGAGI come from the germline V gene (reference sequence). V was trimmed by 2 bases and J by 0 bases, leaving 10 bases between them. The CDR3 DNA is TGTGCCAGCAGTTACCGACGGACTTCTAACTATGGCTACACCTTC. Its protein product is CASSYRRTSNYGYTF.

J is TRBJ2-5 and V is TRBV10-3; 11 bases are shared with TRBD2. This CDR3 spans 13 amino acids. Germline CDR1 reads ENHRY; CDR2 reads SYGVKD. V dropped 9 bases and J dropped 2; count of bases not matched to a gene: 2. As DNA, the CDR3 is TGTGCCATTAGCGGGGGGGCTCAAGAGACCCAGTACTTC. It yields the protein CAISGGAQETQYF.

This chain joins TRBV10-3 and TRBJ2-3; TRBD1 aligns across 9 bases. The CDR3 is 14 residues long. Trimming cost V 6 bases and J 3 bases; bases outside gene matches: 4. Germline loops: CDR1 ENHRY, CDR2 SYGVKD. CDR3 loop: CAISGQGLTDTQYF. The CDR3 DNA reads TGTGCCATCAGCGGACAGGGGTTGACAGATACGCAGTATTTT.

V usage is TRBV6-5 and J usage is TRBJ2-1, with TRBD2 identical over 12 bases. With 0 bases clipped from V and 14 bases from J, the junction kept 5 bases outside the gene matches. Germline loops: CDR1 MNHEY, CDR2 SVGAGI. This CDR3 spans 14 amino acids. The CDR3 nucleotides read TGTGCCAGCAGTTACTCTACTAGCGGGGGGTACAAGTTCTTC. As protein: CASSYSTSGGYKFF.

This rearrangement joins TRBV18 to TRBJ1-4; 8 bases are a match to TRBD1. The CDR3 sequence is 14 residues long. CDR1 KGHSH and CDR2 LQKENI come from the germline V gene. J was trimmed by 5 bases and V by 8 bases; bases with no gene match: 7. CDR3 DNA sequence: TGTGCCAGCCTCCCGGGACAGGCGAATGAAAAACTGTTTTTT. This codes for CASLPGQANEKLFF.

V gene TRBV7-6 combines with J gene TRBJ2-3; 7 bases fit TRBD2. The CDR3 is made up of 16 amino acids. V gave up 5 bases and J gave up 4 bases; unmatched junction bases: 12. Germline CDR1 and CDR2: SGHVS and FNYEAQ. DNA of the CDR3: TGTGCCAGCAGCCCGACGAGCGGGGCGAACGCAGATACGCAGTATTTT. This encodes CASSPTSGANADTQYF.

V usage is TRBV18 and J usage is TRBJ2-7, with TRBD1 identical over 7 bases. The J segment lost 2 bases and the V segment lost 6 bases, leaving 10 bases of the junction unmatched. This CDR3 is 15 amino acids long. Germline CDR1 is KGHSH and CDR2 is LQKENI. This CDR3 is CASSYFGQDAYEQYF. The CDR3 nucleotides are TGTGCCAGCTCGTACTTTGGACAGGACGCCTACGAGCAGTACTTC. The full variable domain, completed using reference TRBV18 and TRBJ2-7, is NAGVMQNPRHLVRRRGQEARLRCSPMKGHSHVYWYRQLPEEGLKFMVYLQKENIIDESGMPKERFSAEFPKEGPSILRIQQVVRGDSAAYFCASSYFGQDAYEQYFGPGTRLTVT.

This chain connects TRBV19 to TRBJ2-3; TRBD2 is a possible D gene (6 bases). This CDR3 region has 15 residues. V lost 5 bases to trimming and J lost 5 bases, with 17 bases between them. Germline CDR1 and CDR2: LNHDA and SQIVND (reference sequence). CDR3 nucleotides: TGTGCCAGTAGTCTCCCCGCGGGGCGGGTAGATACGCAGTATTTT. Its protein is CASSLPAGRVDTQYF.

The chain uses TRBV9 and TRBJ1-6; tentative D call: TRBD1 (6 bases). This CDR3 is built from 15 residues. Germline lookup yields CDR1 SGDLS and CDR2 YYNGEE. Trimming left V 3 bases short and J 7 bases short, with 14 bases between. DNA of the CDR3: TGTGCCAGCAGCGGGGGCCCCCAGGGGAATTCACCCCTCCACTTT. Its translation is CASSGGPQGNSPLHF.

The chain employs TRBV5-1 and TRBJ2-2, with 11 bases matching TRBD1. Looked up from germline, CDR1 is SGHRS and CDR2 is YFSETQ. There are 14 residues in the CDR3. With V trimmed by 6 bases and J by 3 bases, 1 base remained unmatched. CDR3 residues: CASKGQGDTGELFF. The CDR3 bases are TGCGCCAGCAAGGGACAGGGGGACACCGGGGAGCTGTTTTTT. Together with reference TRBV5-1 and TRBJ2-2, the CDR3 gives the full variable domain: KAGVTQTPRYLIKTRGQQVTLSCSPISGHRSVSWYQQTPGQGLQFLFEYFSETQRNKGNFPGRFSGRQFSNSRSEMNVSTLELGDSALYLCASKGQGDTGELFFGEGSRLTVL.

In this sample, this clone turned up once. The chain joins TRBV11-3 to TRBJ2-1; TRBD2 matches 8 bases. V lost 8 bases to trimming and J lost 4 bases; unmatched junction nucleotides: 7. The CDR3 has 14 residues. The germline V gene has CDR1 SGHNT and CDR2 YENEEA. DNA for the CDR3: TGTGCCAGCTCGACGGCGGGAGGTTACAATGAGCAGTTCTTC. Encoded protein: CASSTAGGYNEQFF.

The chain uses TRBV12-5 and TRBJ1-3; D unclear. The CDR3 contains 18 residues. The V end was cut by 0 bases, the J end by 0 bases, with 15 bases between. Germline V gene lookup returns CDR1 LGHNT and CDR2 FRNRAP. CDR3 DNA sequence: TGTGCTAGTGGTTTGGTGCCAGGCAGCCAACTCTCTGGAAACACCATATATTTT. It is translated as CASGLVPGSQLSGNTIYF.

CDR3: CAISESKGPSGNTIYF. As DNA, the CDR3 is TGTGCCATCAGTGAGTCGAAGGGGCCCTCTGGAAACACCATATATTTT. The chain is built from TRBV10-3 and TRBJ1-3; D is perhaps TRBD1 (5 bases). V lost 0 bases and J 0 bases, leaving 9 bases between the germline ends. Germline CDR1 ENHRY, CDR2 SYGVKD. There are 16 residues in the CDR3.

V gene TRBV7-8 combines with J gene TRBJ1-5, with TRBD1 identical over 7 bases. Unmatched junction bases numbered 7, after V lost 3 bases and J lost 2 bases. This CDR3 spans 16 amino acids. In germline, CDR1 is SGHVS, CDR2 FQNEAQ. CDR3 loop: CASSLTGTIRNQPQHF. CDR3 in DNA: TGTGCCAGCAGCTTGACAGGGACGATCCGCAATCAGCCCCAGCATTTT.

J is TRBJ1-4 and V is TRBV10-3; D is ambiguous. Looked up from germline, CDR1 is ENHRY and CDR2 is SYGVKD. This CDR3 has 15 amino acids. V was cut by 0 bases and J by 6 bases, with 11 bases left in between. DNA for the CDR3: TGTGCCATCAGTGAGTCGATGGGGAGGTATGAAAAACTGTTTTTT. Translating gives CAISESMGRYEKLFF.

The chain combines TRBV10-3 with TRBJ2-2; no clear D gene. V dropped 3 bases and J dropped 7 bases, with 6 bases sitting between them. The CDR3 has 12 amino acids. The germline V gene encodes CDR1 ENHRY and CDR2 SYGVKD. For the CDR3, the DNA is TGTGCCATCAGTGAAATAGACGGGGAGCTGTTTTTT. It encodes CAISEIDGELFF.

The chain recombines TRBV6-5 with TRBJ1-2; D might be TRBD1 (5 bases). CDR1 and CDR2 from the germline V gene are MNHEY and SVGAGI. V was shortened by 0 bases and J by 7 bases, with 15 bases between the two germline ends. This CDR3 spans 15 amino acids. CDR3 protein: CASSYSGGFSFGYTF. CDR3 bases: TGTGCCAGCAGTTACTCCGGGGGATTTAGCTTTGGCTACACCTTC.

This clone was counted only a few times. The chain joins TRBV30 to TRBJ1-5; TRBD1 agrees at 8 bases. CDR3 size: 12 residues. In germline, CDR1 is GTSNPN, CDR2 SVGIG (reference sequence). J was trimmed by 6 bases and V by 8 bases; bases with no gene match: 6. CDR3 nucleotides: TGTGCCCTGGACAGGGTGGGTCAGCCCCAGCATTTT. This codes for CALDRVGQPQHF.